This is a list of T cell receptor beta chains from one sample in a study of T cells expressing NK-cell markers. TCRdb reprocessed the 5' RACE reads, with one entry per CDR3 protein and no DNA. The ten top clones account for about 4.2%, within a sample of fewer than 300,000 distinct CDR3 sequences. Source material: blood T cells: a sorted CD56 or NKG2C T cell subset, CD4+ or CD8+ T cells, or bulk PBMC T cells (not recorded which). The receptors derive from a woman between 18 and 75 years old in good health. Each CDR3 is given with its conserved first and last residue.

V gene,J gene,CDR3 protein
TRBV6-1,TRBJ1-1,CASSEGTGHGAFF
TRBV29-1,TRBJ1-1,CSVEGGGQNTEAFF
TRBV7-2,TRBJ2-1,CASSPQRGTYNEQFF
TRBV7-2,TRBJ2-1,CASSPRTGKYEQFF
TRBV7-2,TRBJ2-4,CASSAQGMSAKNIQYF
TRBV7-2,TRBJ2-1,CASSFGGGRGSNEQFF
TRBV6-6,TRBJ1-5,CASRNRGYQPQHF
TRBV20-1,TRBJ2-7,CSARGGWGLGSSYEQYF
TRBV19,TRBJ1-1,CASSRGTGGEAFF
TRBV7-2,TRBJ2-5,CASSPDRTYQETQYF
TRBV4-3,TRBJ1-3,CASSPGTAGGNTIYF
TRBV18,TRBJ1-2,CASSPGQGAKDYGYTF
TRBV10-3,TRBJ2-1,CAISESGLAGSEQFF
TRBV9,TRBJ2-3,CASSATAGTGTDTQYF
TRBV7-9,TRBJ1-4,CASRRTRGEKLFF
TRBV12-3/TRBV12-4,TRBJ1-6,CASRPAGTKNSPLHF
TRBV7-9,TRBJ2-1,CASSSRRERVHEQFF
TRBV20-1,TRBJ2-2,CSARRTGPTGELFF
TRBV2,TRBJ1-5,CASTFRGTQPQHF
TRBV7-3,TRBJ2-2,CASTSGGAGELFF
TRBV30,TRBJ2-3,CAWSVPGGTDTQYF
TRBV20-1,TRBJ1-3,CSARGQGNTIYF
TRBV3-1,TRBJ2-1,CASSQDPSGNEQFF
TRBV4-2,TRBJ2-4,CASSQDFGGADLAKNIQYF
TRBV9,TRBJ2-3,CASSLDSAGRGTDTQYF
TRBV20-1,TRBJ1-1,CSAAAGGAEAFF
TRBV9,TRBJ2-5,CASSTDRLGLEKTQYF
TRBV12-3/TRBV12-4,TRBJ2-7,CASSLRQAYEQYF
TRBV12-3/TRBV12-4,TRBJ2-7,CASSRAGGEQYF
TRBV12-3/TRBV12-4,TRBJ1-6,CASSLRELGNSPLHF
TRBV5-1,TRBJ2-3,CASSFGTGGTDTQYF
TRBV6-1,TRBJ1-2,CASSEPGGYTF
TRBV27,TRBJ2-1,CASSLSISGTRDEQFF
TRBV12-3/TRBV12-4,TRBJ2-1,CASSFSGSGNEQFF
TRBV7-2,TRBJ2-1,CASSLVGGGANNEQFF
TRBV5-1,TRBJ2-3,CASSVSSGRADTQYF
TRBV6-2/TRBV6-3,TRBJ1-5,CASSYVGQGVYSNQPQHF
TRBV3-1,TRBJ2-4,CASSQLALNIQYF
TRBV19,TRBJ2-7,CASSITDRGTYEQYF
TRBV5-4,TRBJ2-5,CASSRTAEETQYF
TRBV7-6,TRBJ1-3,CASSQDPGNTIYF
TRBV19,TRBJ2-5,CASRVPQETQYF
TRBV20-1,TRBJ2-3,CSVPTSGGSTDTQYF